The rows below give T cell receptor beta chains drawn from one sample of a study of blood T cell repertoires in COVID-19. TCRdb's copy holds only in-frame clones and misses some; the assay was immunoSEQ multiplex PCR. The sample has approximately 250,000 clones, about 83% seen once. The sample consisted of peripheral blood. The receptors here all came from a human donor in a cohort sampled during active COVID-19. Both conserved end residues are part of each CDR3. D genes are given only for firm matches. Clone sizes are given selectively: once, few, many, or a class where the clone is expanded.

d_call j_call v_call clone_size cdr3_aa cdr3_nt
- TRBJ2-3 TRBV5-4 - CASSIKDTQYF TGTGCCAGCAGCATAAAAGATACGCAGTATTTT
TRBD2 TRBJ2-1 TRBV28 - CASSLTGTRRYSEQFF TGTGCCAGCAGTTTAACCGGGACTAGGAGATACTCTGAGCAGTTCTTC
TRBD2 TRBJ2-5 TRBV15 - CATSRGGPGETQYF TGTGCCACCAGCCGGGGAGGGCCCGGGGAGACCCAGTACTTC
- TRBJ1-3 TRBV7-3 - CASSLGSAGSGNTIYF TGTGCCAGCAGCTTAGGGTCGGCGGGCTCTGGAAACACCATATATTTT
- TRBJ2-1 TRBV28 - CASTIGGASGEQFF TGTGCCAGCACGATCGGGGGAGCGTCGGGTGAGCAGTTCTTC
- TRBJ2-7 TRBV7-7 few CASSRTLSYEQYF TGTGCTAGCAGCCGGACTCTCTCCTACGAGCAGTACTTC
- TRBJ1-2 TRBV30 few CAWSVLVSGGYTF TGTGCCTGGAGTGTACTAGTCTCGGGCGGCTACACCTTC
- TRBJ2-1 TRBV5-1 - CASSWGLTANEQFF TGCGCCAGCAGTTGGGGACTGACAGCAAATGAGCAGTTCTTC
- TRBJ1-1 TRBV11-2 - CASSSGGGPGTEAFF TGTGCCAGCAGCTCTGGGGGGGGGCCTGGCACTGAAGCTTTCTTT
TRBD1 TRBJ2-1 TRBV18 - CASSPGQGTNEQFF TGTGCCAGCTCACCGGGACAGGGCACCAATGAGCAGTTCTTC
TRBD1 TRBJ1-5 TRBV19 few CAISGTGGNQPQHF TGTGCTATTTCCGGGACAGGGGGCAATCAGCCCCAGCATTTT
TRBD1 TRBJ2-7 TRBV6-5 - CASSQDRQGYEQYF TGTGCCAGCAGCCAAGATAGACAGGGCTACGAGCAGTACTTC
TRBD1 TRBJ1-1 TRBV10-3 few CAITPGQVRDTEAFF TGTGCCATCACCCCGGGACAGGTTCGGGACACTGAAGCTTTCTTT
- TRBJ1-3 TRBV30 - CAWSGQQVLSGNTIYF TGTGCCTGGAGTGGCCAACAGGTTCTCTCTGGAAACACCATATATTTT
- TRBJ2-7 TRBV7-2 - CASSFTAGSYEQYF TGTGCCAGCAGCTTTACCGCGGGCTCCTACGAGCAGTACTTC